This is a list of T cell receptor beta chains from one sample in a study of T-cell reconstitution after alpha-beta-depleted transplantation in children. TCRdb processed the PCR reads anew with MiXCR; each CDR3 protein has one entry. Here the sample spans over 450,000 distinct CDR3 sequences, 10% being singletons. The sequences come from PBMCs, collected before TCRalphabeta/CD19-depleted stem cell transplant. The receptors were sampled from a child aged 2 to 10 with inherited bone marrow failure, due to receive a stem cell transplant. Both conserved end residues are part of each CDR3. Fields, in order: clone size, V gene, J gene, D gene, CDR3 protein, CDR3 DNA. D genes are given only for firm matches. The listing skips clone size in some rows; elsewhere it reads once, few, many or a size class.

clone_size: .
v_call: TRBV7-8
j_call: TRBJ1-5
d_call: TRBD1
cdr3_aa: CASSPQTGGNQPQHF
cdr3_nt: TGTGCCAGCAGCCCGCAGACAGGGGGCAATCAGCCCCAGCATTTT

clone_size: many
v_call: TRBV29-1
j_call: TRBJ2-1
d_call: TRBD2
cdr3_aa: CSVEMASGRHNEQFF
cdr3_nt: TGCAGCGTTGAAATGGCTAGCGGGAGGCACAATGAGCAGTTCTTC

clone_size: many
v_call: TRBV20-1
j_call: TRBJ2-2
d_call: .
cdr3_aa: CSATKQNPNTGELFF
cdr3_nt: TGCAGTGCTACCAAACAGAATCCGAACACCGGGGAGCTGTTTTTT

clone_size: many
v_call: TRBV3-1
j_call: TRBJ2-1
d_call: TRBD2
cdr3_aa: CASRFALATTEQFF
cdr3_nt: TGTGCCAGCAGGTTCGCACTAGCGACAACTGAGCAGTTCTTC

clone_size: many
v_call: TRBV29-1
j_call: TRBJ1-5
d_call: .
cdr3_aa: CSVGQGPSSNQPQHF
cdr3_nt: TGCAGCGTTGGCCAGGGCCCTTCTAGCAATCAGCCCCAGCATTTT

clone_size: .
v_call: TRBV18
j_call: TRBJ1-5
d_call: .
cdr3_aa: CASSREGDQPQHF
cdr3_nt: TGTGCCAGCTCACGCGAAGGTGATCAGCCCCAGCATTTT

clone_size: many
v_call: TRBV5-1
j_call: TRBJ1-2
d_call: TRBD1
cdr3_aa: CASSLGDRAYGYTF
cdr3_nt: TGCGCCAGCAGCTTGGGGGACAGGGCCTATGGCTACACCTTC

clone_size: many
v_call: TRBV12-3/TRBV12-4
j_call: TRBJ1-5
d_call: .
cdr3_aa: CASSGYNQPQHF
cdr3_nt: TGTGCCAGCAGTGGATACAATCAGCCCCAGCATTTT

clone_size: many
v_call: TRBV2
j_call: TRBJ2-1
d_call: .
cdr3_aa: CASAASSYNEQFF
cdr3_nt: TGTGCCTCGGCCGCGAGCTCCTACAATGAGCAGTTCTTC

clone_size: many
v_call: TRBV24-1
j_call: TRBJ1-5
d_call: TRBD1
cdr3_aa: CATSAGGGNQPQHF
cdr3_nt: TGTGCCACCAGTGCAGGGGGCGGCAATCAGCCCCAGCATTTT

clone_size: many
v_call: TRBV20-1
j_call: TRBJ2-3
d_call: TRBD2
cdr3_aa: CSAAGTSGYPSTDTQYF
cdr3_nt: TGCAGTGCTGCCGGGACTAGCGGATACCCTAGCACAGATACGCAGTATTTT

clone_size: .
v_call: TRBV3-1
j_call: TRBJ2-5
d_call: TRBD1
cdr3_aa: CASSQYWGQVKKTQYF
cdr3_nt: TGTGCCAGCAGCCAATATTGGGGACAGGTCAAGAAGACCCAGTACTTC

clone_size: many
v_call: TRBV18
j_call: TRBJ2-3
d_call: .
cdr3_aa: CASSPLTRVNTQYF
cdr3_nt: TGTGCCAGCTCACCGCTGACTAGGGTTAATACGCAGTATTTT

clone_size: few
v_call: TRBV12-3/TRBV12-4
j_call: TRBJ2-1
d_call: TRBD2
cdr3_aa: CASSLGGLAGTSYNEQFF
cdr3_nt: TGTGCCAGCAGTTTAGGGGGGTTAGCGGGGACCTCCTACAATGAGCAGTTCTTC